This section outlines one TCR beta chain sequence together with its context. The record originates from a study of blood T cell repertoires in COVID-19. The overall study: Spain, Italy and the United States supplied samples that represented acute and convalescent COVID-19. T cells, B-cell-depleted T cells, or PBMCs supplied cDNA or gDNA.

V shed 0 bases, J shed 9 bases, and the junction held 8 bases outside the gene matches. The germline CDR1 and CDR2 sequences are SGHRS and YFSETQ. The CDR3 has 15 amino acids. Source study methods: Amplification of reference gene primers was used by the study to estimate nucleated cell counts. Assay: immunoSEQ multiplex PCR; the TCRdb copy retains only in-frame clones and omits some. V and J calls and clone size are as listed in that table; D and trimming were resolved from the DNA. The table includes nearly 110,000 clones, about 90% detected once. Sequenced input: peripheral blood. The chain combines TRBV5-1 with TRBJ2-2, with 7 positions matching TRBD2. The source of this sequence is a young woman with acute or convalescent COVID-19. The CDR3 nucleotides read TGCGCCAGCAGCTTGGGCGCCTCAAGCGGGAGGGAGCTGTTTTTT. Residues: CASSLGASSGRELFF.